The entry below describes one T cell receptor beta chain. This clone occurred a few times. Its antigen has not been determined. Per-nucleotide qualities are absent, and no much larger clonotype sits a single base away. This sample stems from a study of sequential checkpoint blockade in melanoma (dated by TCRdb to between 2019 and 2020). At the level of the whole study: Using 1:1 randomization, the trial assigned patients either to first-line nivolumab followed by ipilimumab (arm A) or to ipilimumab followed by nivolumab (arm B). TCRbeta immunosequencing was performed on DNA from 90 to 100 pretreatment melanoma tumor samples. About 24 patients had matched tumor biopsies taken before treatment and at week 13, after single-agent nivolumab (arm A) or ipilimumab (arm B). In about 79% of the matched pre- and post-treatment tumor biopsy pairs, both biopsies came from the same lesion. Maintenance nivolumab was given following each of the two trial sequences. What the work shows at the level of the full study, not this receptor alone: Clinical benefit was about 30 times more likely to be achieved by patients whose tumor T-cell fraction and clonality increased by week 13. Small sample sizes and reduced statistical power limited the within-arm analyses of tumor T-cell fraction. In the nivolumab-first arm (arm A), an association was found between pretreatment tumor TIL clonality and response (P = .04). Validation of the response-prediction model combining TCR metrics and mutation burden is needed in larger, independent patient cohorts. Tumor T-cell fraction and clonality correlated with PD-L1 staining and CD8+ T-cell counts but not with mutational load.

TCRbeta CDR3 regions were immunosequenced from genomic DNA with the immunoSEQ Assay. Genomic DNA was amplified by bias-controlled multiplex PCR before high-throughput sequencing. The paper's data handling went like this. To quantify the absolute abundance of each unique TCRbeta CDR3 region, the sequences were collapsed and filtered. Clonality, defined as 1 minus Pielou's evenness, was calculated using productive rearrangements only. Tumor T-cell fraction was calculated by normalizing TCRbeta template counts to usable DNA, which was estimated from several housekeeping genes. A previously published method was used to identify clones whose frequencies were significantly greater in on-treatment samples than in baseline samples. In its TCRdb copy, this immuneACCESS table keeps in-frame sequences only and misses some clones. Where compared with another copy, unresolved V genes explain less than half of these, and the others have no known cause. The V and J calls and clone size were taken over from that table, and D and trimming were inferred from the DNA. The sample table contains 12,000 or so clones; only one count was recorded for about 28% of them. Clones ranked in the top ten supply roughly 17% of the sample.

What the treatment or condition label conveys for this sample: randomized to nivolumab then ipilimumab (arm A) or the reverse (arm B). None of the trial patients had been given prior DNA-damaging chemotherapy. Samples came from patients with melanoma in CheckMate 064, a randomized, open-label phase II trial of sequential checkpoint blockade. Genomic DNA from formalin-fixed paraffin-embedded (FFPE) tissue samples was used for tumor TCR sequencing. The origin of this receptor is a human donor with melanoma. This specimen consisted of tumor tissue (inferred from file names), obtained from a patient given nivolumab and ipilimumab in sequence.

The CDR3 loop reads CASSEDRDTEAFF. The nucleotides read TGTGCCAGCAGTGAGGACAGGGACACTGAAGCTTTCTTT. Recombination linked TRBV6-8 to TRBJ1-1, and 8 junction bases match TRBD1. The CDR3 contains 13 residues, cysteine and phenylalanine counted. Only the CDR3 portion is preserved as DNA: 39 bases, with reading frame beginning at the first base. Sequences MNHGY (CDR1) and SAAAGT (CDR2) are obtained from the germline V gene. From V the trimming removes 5 bases and from J it removes 3 bases, while the gene matches leave 2 bases of the junction unaccounted for.